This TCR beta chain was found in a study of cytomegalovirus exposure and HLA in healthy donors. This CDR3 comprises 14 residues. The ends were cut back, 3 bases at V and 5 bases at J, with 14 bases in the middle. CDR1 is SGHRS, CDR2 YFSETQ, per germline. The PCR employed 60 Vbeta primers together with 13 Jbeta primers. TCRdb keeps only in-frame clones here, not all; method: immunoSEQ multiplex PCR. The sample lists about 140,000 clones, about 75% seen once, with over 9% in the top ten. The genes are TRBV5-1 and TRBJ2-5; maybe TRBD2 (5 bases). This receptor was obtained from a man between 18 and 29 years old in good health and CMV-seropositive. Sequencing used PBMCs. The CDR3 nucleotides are TGCGCCAGCAGCTCCCTTGCAGAGCGGGAGACCCAGTACTTC. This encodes CASSSLAERETQYF.